Listed here are 26 T cell receptor beta chains from one sample, sequenced in a study of metastatic and nonmetastatic thyroid tumors. TCRdb reanalyzed the PCR reads with MiXCR. The data show about 82,000 clones, under 15% seen once. Patients underwent thyroid surgery, and none had received any treatment before it. The sequencing input was tumor tissue. All receptors come from a female donor with papillary thyroid cancer or a benign thyroid nodule (not recorded which). Some clones in this sample may be carry-over from other donors' samples.

This clone was detected many times. This chain connects TRBV20-1 to TRBJ2-7; 8 bases agree with TRBD2. From germline, CDR1 is DFQATT and CDR2 SNEGSKA (reference sequence). This CDR3 region has 12 residues. The V gene end was trimmed by 3 bases and the J gene end by 6 bases; junction bases not matched to a gene: 4. CDR3 sequence reads: CSASAGGSEQYF. In DNA form, the CDR3 reads TGCAGTGCTAGCGCGGGAGGCTCCGAGCAGTACTTC.

This clone was counted only a few times. A read error may explain this, as a much larger clone is one base away. The chain couples TRBV10-3 to TRBJ2-1; tentative D call: TRBD1 (5 bases). V lost 2 bases and J lost 0, with 11 bases in between. The CDR3 runs 16 residues. Germline V gene lookup returns CDR1 ENHRY and CDR2 SYGVKD. As DNA, the CDR3 is TGTGCCATCAGTGAGAGCTGGGGCTTCTCCTACAATGAGCAGTTCTTC. Its protein product is CAISESWGFSYNEQFF.

In its sample, this clone was seen many times. This chain connects TRBV25-1 to TRBJ2-2; perhaps D is TRBD1 or TRBD2 (5 bases each). The ends were cut back, 9 bases at V and 6 bases at J, with 23 bases in the middle. From germline, CDR1 is MGHDK and CDR2 SYGVNS. The CDR3 extends over 16 amino acids. CDR3 nucleotides: TGTGCCAGTCGACTTTCCGGGACCGGGTTCTCCGGGGAGCTGTTTTTT. This sequence encodes CASRLSGTGFSGELFF.

V usage is TRBV5-6 and J usage is TRBJ1-6; tentative D call: TRBD1 (6 bases). CDR1 is SGHDT, CDR2 YYEEEE, per germline. V gave up 3 bases and J gave up 5 bases, with 12 bases separating them. The CDR3 is made up of 15 amino acids. CDR3 DNA sequence: TGTGCCAGCAGCTATCTAGGACAGCATAATTCACCCCTCCACTTT. Its translation is CASSYLGQHNSPLHF.

Concerning this clone itself: This could be a read error, since a much larger clone is one nucleotide away. The same CDR3 arises from other DNA sequences in this sample as well. This chain connects TRBV4-1 to TRBJ1-1; no definite D call. Trimming cost V 1 base and J 1 base, with 4 bases left between them. The CDR3 spans 13 residues. In germline, CDR1 is MGHRA, CDR2 YSYEKL. The CDR3 bases are TGCGCCAGCAGCCAAGGACGGAACACTGAAGCTTTCTTT. Protein product: CASSQGRNTEAFF.

This clone was detected many times. This rearrangement joins TRBV20-1 to TRBJ2-5; 12 bases align to TRBD2. The CDR3 is 14 residues long. Germline CDR1 and CDR2: DFQATT and SNEGSKA (reference sequence). V gave up 1 base and J gave up 6 bases; unmatched junction bases: 3. The CDR3 bases are TGCAGTGCTAGAGTGACTAGCGGGAGTAAGACCCAGTACTTC. It specifies CSARVTSGSKTQYF.

This clone turned up a few times. The chain is built from TRBV12-3 or TRBV12-4 and TRBJ2-1; TRBD2 matches at 14 bases. V gave up 6 bases and J gave up 14 bases; unmatched junction bases: 12. The CDR3 length is 15 residues. CDR3 amino acids: CASSLGLAGGEEKFF. In nucleotides, the CDR3 is TGTGCCAGCAGCCTCGGACTAGCGGGAGGCGAAGAGAAGTTCTTC.

In this sample, this clone turned up many times. The V and J genes are TRBV15 and TRBJ2-1; weak D call: TRBD1 (6 bases). V was clipped by 1 base and J by 6 bases, with 10 bases between them. CDR3 length: 14 residues. Per germline, CDR1 LNHNV and CDR2 YYDKDF (reference sequence). In nucleotides, the CDR3 is TGTGCCACCAGCAGAGTCGTACAGGGCAATGAGCAGTTCTTC. As protein: CATSRVVQGNEQFF.

This clone was seen at least ten times. The V call is TRBV28, the J call TRBJ2-7, with D possibly being TRBD2 (6 bases). Germline V gene sequence: CDR1 MDHEN, CDR2 SYDVKM. This CDR3 is 15 amino acids long. The V end was cut by 6 bases, the J end by 0 bases, with 15 bases between. CDR3 region: CASRQNPGSSYEQYF. The CDR3 bases are TGTGCCAGCAGACAAAATCCCGGGAGCTCCTACGAGCAGTACTTC.

This clone was found many times. The chain has TRBV18 and TRBJ2-2, with 8 nucleotides matching TRBD1. The CDR3 extends over 14 amino acids. V was clipped by 4 bases and J by 7 bases; unmatched bases: 5. Germline V gene sequence: CDR1 KGHSH, CDR2 LQKENI. CDR3 coding DNA: TGTGCCAGCTCACTGGACAGGGCAGGCGGGGAGCTGTTTTTT. Its translation: CASSLDRAGGELFF.

This clone was seen a few times. The chain joins TRBV28 to TRBJ2-3; D call uncertain. There are 13 residues in the CDR3. The germline V and J ends were trimmed by 8 bases and 2 bases, with 11 bases remaining between them. Germline CDR1 MDHEN, CDR2 SYDVKM. CDR3 in DNA: TGTGCCAGCCTTTTTCAATTCACAGATACGCAGTATTTT. Protein: CASLFQFTDTQYF.

This sequence joins TRBV27 and TRBJ2-3, with 15 bases that match TRBD2. Germline V gives CDR1 MNHEY, CDR2 SMNVEV (reference sequence). The CDR3 contains 17 residues. J gave up 3 bases and V 6 bases, and 7 bases lay outside the gene matches. CDR3 region: CASSLGTSGRRTDTQYF. CDR3 DNA sequence: TGTGCCAGCAGCCTCGGGACTAGCGGGAGGAGGACAGATACGCAGTATTTT.

This clone showed up many times. This chain uses TRBV7-2 with TRBJ2-3, with TRBD1 identical over 7 bases. J lost 2 bases, V lost 2 bases, and 10 bases had no gene match. Germline CDR1 and CDR2: SGHTA and FQGNSA. The CDR3 loop spans 17 amino acids. The CDR3 protein is CASSLLGTAIHTDTQYF. CDR3 coding DNA: TGTGCCAGCAGCTTACTTGGGACAGCGATACACACAGATACGCAGTATTTT.

This clone has more than one count but fewer than ten. The sample has other DNA sequences that encode this CDR3 too. This chain links TRBV28 with TRBJ2-1; 10 nucleotides line up with TRBD1. The CDR3 totals 15 residues. After removal of 5 bases from V and 8 bases from J, the junction contained 9 bases not matched to a gene. The germline V gene has CDR1 MDHEN and CDR2 SYDVKM. The CDR3 sequence is CASSLGTGVRDEQFF. CDR3 bases: TGTGCCAGCAGTCTAGGGACAGGGGTGAGAGATGAGCAGTTCTTC.

This clone was seen once. This may be a read error, as it is one base from a much larger clone. CDR3 amino acids: CTSSLAGRDTEAFF. The CDR3 DNA is TGTACCAGCAGCTTGGCGGGCAGGGACACTGAAGCTTTCTTT. The chain carries TRBV5-4 and TRBJ1-1; maybe TRBD1 (5 bases). CDR1 SGHNT and CDR2 YYREEE come from the germline V gene (reference sequence). This CDR3 is 14 amino acids long.

This clone was detected many times. This chain uses TRBV13 with TRBJ2-4, with 13 bases matching TRBD2. From germline, CDR1 is PRHDT and CDR2 FYEKMQ (reference sequence). Trimming at V came to 5 bases and at J to 0 bases, leaving 4 bases not matched to a gene. The CDR3 covers 17 residues. The CDR3: CASSPGLAGLAKNIQYF. The CDR3 DNA is TGTGCCAGCAGCCCGGGACTAGCGGGACTAGCCAAAAACATTCAGTACTTC. The full variable domain, its missing parts supplied by reference TRBV13 and TRBJ2-4, is AAGVIQSPRHLIKEKRETATLKCYPIPRHDTVYWYQQGPGQDPQFLISFYEKMQSDKGSIPDRFSAQQFSDYHSELNMSSLELGDSALYFCASSPGLAGLAKNIQYFGAGTRLSVL.

About this clone: With a much larger clone just one base away, this may be a read error. The V call is TRBV6-1, the J call TRBJ1-2, with a possible D match to TRBD1 (5 bases). CDR3 length: 12 residues. V shed 5 bases and J shed 7 bases, with 11 bases lying between them. CDR1 is MNHNS, CDR2 SASEGT, per germline. The DNA of the CDR3 is TGTGCCAGCAGTCAAGACAGTGGTGGCTACACCTTC. It encodes CASSQDSGGYTF.

This clone has at least ten counts. This chain connects TRBV6-1 to TRBJ2-5, with 8 bases matching TRBD1. The CDR3 consists of 14 residues. Germline assignment: CDR1 MNHNS and CDR2 SASEGT. With V trimmed by 6 bases and J by 5 bases, 8 bases remained unmatched. Here the CDR3 DNA reads TGTGCCAGCAGCTCCCGGACAGGGTCGGAGACCCAGTACTTC. This sequence encodes CASSSRTGSETQYF.

Comment on this clone: A much larger clone is a single base away; this may be a read error. Additional DNA sequences in this sample encode the identical CDR3. The rearrangement uses TRBV5-8 and TRBJ2-3, with D unresolved. This CDR3 region has 13 residues. Trimming cost V 1 base and J 6 bases, with 9 bases left between them. Per germline, CDR1 SGHTS and CDR2 YDEGEE. The CDR3 sequence is CASSLLVRDTQYF. The CDR3 region has the DNA TGTGCCAGCAGCTTGCTGGTTAGGGATACGCAGTATTTT.

At least ten counts were recorded for this clone. The CDR3, as DNA: TGTGCCAGCAGTTGGGGAGGGGTGAGCACAGATACGCAGTATTTT. Translated: CASSWGGVSTDTQYF. This chain links TRBV9 with TRBJ2-3; 7 bases map to TRBD2. The V segment lost 5 bases and the J segment 0 bases; nucleotides outside the gene matches: 6. Germline V gives CDR1 SGDLS, CDR2 YYNGEE. The CDR3 has 15 amino acids.

To note about this clone: Because it lacks the conserved phenylalanine or tryptophan at the end, this CDR3 is likely a read error. In nucleotides, the CDR3 is TGTGCCAACAGCTTAGCGACTAGCGGGATCGATGAGCAGTTCCTC. This translates into CANSLATSGIDEQFL. The gene calls are TRBV7-2 and TRBJ2-1; 11 bases are a match to TRBD2. The CDR3 contains 15 residues. Germline assignment: CDR1 SGHTA and CDR2 FQGNSA.

Many counts were recorded for this clone. The CDR3 DNA follows: TGCGCCAGCAGCTTGATCCAGGGGGCGGATGGCTACACCTTC. It is translated as CASSLIQGADGYTF. The chain uses TRBV5-1 and TRBJ1-2; 8 bases fit TRBD1. V shed 1 base, J shed 6 bases, and the junction held 5 bases outside the gene matches. CDR3 length: 14 residues. CDR1 is SGHRS, CDR2 YFSETQ, per germline.

This clone has at least ten counts. The chain is built from TRBV7-8 and TRBJ1-4; D not certain. Trimming removed 1 base from V and 10 bases from J, with 13 bases in between. The CDR3 has 14 amino acids. CDR1 and CDR2 from the germline V gene are SGHVS and FQNEAQ. The DNA for the CDR3 is TGTGCCAGCAGCTTAGGATCTAGGGAGGGAAAACTGTTTTTT. It codes for CASSLGSREGKLFF. The full variable domain, in which reference TRBV7-8 and TRBJ1-4 provide the parts outside the CDR3, is GAGVSQSPRYKVAKRGQDVALRCDPISGHVSLFWYQQALGQGPEFLTYFQNEAQLDKSGLPSDRFFAERPEGSVSTLKIQRTQQEDSAVYLCASSLGSREGKLFFGSGTQLSVL.

This clone occurred a few times. The rearrangement joins TRBV4-1 to TRBJ1-1; D unresolved. The CDR3 is made up of 13 amino acids. Germline-derived CDR1 and CDR2 are MGHRA and YSYEKL. Trimming cost V 1 base and J 9 bases, with 12 bases left between them. As DNA, the CDR3 is TGCGCCAGCAGCCAAGCATGGGGTCGGCAAGCTTTCTTT. This gives the protein CASSQAWGRQAFF.

Remarks on this clone: Its ends do not fully match the called genes, so a read error is possible. The chain couples TRBV6-2 or TRBV6-3 to TRBJ1-6; 9 bases map to TRBD1. Germline assignment: CDR1 MNHEY and CDR2 SVGEGT. CDR3 length equals 14 residues. CDR3 coding DNA: TGTGCCAGCAGTTACTCGGGGATTCTTGGACAGGGGAACTTT. Its translation: CASSYSGILGQGNF.

The V call is TRBV6-5, the J call TRBJ2-7; a weak D match, TRBD2 (5 bases). Trimming left V 2 bases short and J 5 bases short, with 13 bases between. The V gene's germline CDR1 is MNHEY and CDR2 SVGAGI. This CDR3 has 14 residues. The CDR3 DNA reads as TGTGCCAGCAGTTACCGGGAATGGAGTGACGAGCAGTACTTC. Encoded protein: CASSYREWSDEQYF.